These 19 T cell receptor beta chains originate from one sample sequenced in a study of T cells after yellow fever vaccination. TCRdb re-analysed the 5' RACE reads in MiXCR, keeping a single row per CDR3 protein. Among 620,000 or so distinct CDR3 sequences, around 17% were seen once, and the ten largest hold 17%. Material: PBMCs, obtained less than 6 days after the first yellow fever vaccination. These receptors originate from a man younger than 35 who received the YFV17D yellow fever vaccine.

CDR3 in amino acids: CASSLERMDGYTF. Here the CDR3 DNA reads TGTGCCAGCAGCTTAGAGAGGATGGATGGCTACACCTTC. The V gene is TRBV7-2, the J gene TRBJ1-2, with unresolved D. V was shortened by 1 base and J by 6 bases, with 9 bases between the two germline ends. The CDR3 covers 13 residues. Germline assignment: CDR1 SGHTA and CDR2 FQGNSA.

This clonotype was seen a handful of times. The rearrangement uses TRBV7-8 and TRBJ2-2; no clear D. CDR1 is SGHVS and CDR2 is FQNEAQ in the germline V gene. CDR3 length: 15 amino acids. V was clipped by 4 bases and J by 1 base, with 10 bases between them. The CDR3 sequence: CASSYPSRNTGELFF. The CDR3 DNA sequence: TGTGCCAGCAGCTACCCATCACGGAACACCGGGGAGCTGTTTTTT.

For this clonotype: One end of the junction fails to match germline, which may point to a read error. The chain joins TRBV19 to TRBJ2-1; D uncertain. The CDR3 covers 14 residues. Germline loops: CDR1 LNHDA, CDR2 SQIVND (reference sequence). CDR3 amino acids: CASTIASSHNEQFF. Here the CDR3 DNA reads TGTGCCAGTACTATTGCATCCTCCCACAATGAGCAGTTCTTC.

The CDR3, as DNA: TGTGCCAGCAGGGAGGACAGGTACCAAGAGACCCAGTACTTC. This translates into CASREDRYQETQYF. The chain links TRBV7-8 to TRBJ2-5; 7 bases line up with TRBD1. V was pared by 6 bases and J by 0 bases, with 4 bases of the junction left unmatched. CDR1 is SGHVS and CDR2 is FQNEAQ in the germline V gene. The CDR3 spans 14 residues.

This clonotype was picked up a small number of times. The CDR3: CASNSGTDSYEQYF. CDR3 sequence (DNA): TGTGCCAGCAACTCGGGGACAGACTCCTACGAGCAGTACTTC. This chain joins TRBV6-2 or TRBV6-3 and TRBJ2-7, with TRBD1 identical over 7 bases. The CDR3 contains 14 residues. Germline loops: CDR1 MNHEY, CDR2 SVGEGT. The V and J ends lost 7 bases and 0 bases, in that order; junction bases with no gene match: 6.

This clonotype was picked up many times. The gene calls are TRBV20-1 and TRBJ2-1; D may be TRBD2 (6 bases). Deletions cut 3 bases from V and 3 bases from J, with 12 bases between. The CDR3 is 14 residues long. Germline CDR1 reads DFQATT; CDR2 reads SNEGSKA (reference sequence). CDR3 residues: CSASGTAYYNEQFF. For the CDR3, the DNA is TGCAGTGCTAGTGGGACTGCATACTACAATGAGCAGTTCTTC.

This clonotype was found a few times. The rearrangement joins TRBV20-1 to TRBJ2-7; unclear D gene. CDR1 and CDR2 (germline): DFQATT, SNEGSKA (reference sequence). V was cut by 0 bases and J by 6 bases, with 15 bases left in between. There are 14 residues in the CDR3. CDR3 in amino acids: CSARDARQIAEQYF. CDR3 in DNA: TGCAGTGCTAGAGATGCCCGCCAGATCGCCGAGCAGTACTTC.

There are a few counts of this clonotype. V usage is TRBV5-1 and J usage is TRBJ1-2; 7 bases match TRBD1. Germline trimming cut 4 bases from V and 4 bases from J; bases unmatched to any gene: 13. Germline CDR1 is SGHRS and CDR2 is YFSETQ. There are 16 residues in the CDR3. The CDR3 DNA sequence: TGCGCCAGCAGCCCGCGGACAGGCGGACCCTCCTATGGCTACACCTTC. Protein: CASSPRTGGPSYGYTF.

This clonotype occurred a few times. This chain links TRBV6-5 with TRBJ1-1, with a tentative D call TRBD1 (5 bases). Germline V gene sequence: CDR1 MNHEY, CDR2 SVGAGI. CDR3 length equals 15 residues. Trimming cost V 2 bases and J 5 bases, with 15 bases left between them. CDR3 region: CASSYGSQGGTEAFF. CDR3 nucleotides: TGTGCCAGCAGTTACGGGTCCCAGGGTGGTACTGAAGCTTTCTTT.

Notes on this clonotype: This clone may be a read error of a much larger clone one base away. V is TRBV5-2 and J is TRBJ2-4; the table's D call TRBD2 went unverified against the DNA. TRBV5-2 is a listed pseudogene. The CDR3 runs 18 residues. The CDR3 DNA is TGTGCCAGCAACTTCATATTGGCTGCCGGGAATAGCGCAGACATTCAGTACTTC. It yields the protein CASNFILAAGNSADIQYF.

This sequence joins TRBV6-6 and TRBJ2-7; no definite D call. The CDR3 is 12 amino acids. Per germline, CDR1 MNHNY and CDR2 SVGAGI (reference sequence). The ends were cut back, 2 bases at V and 5 bases at J, with 7 bases in the middle. CDR3: CASSYGVDEQYF. CDR3 nucleotides: TGTGCCAGCAGTTACGGGGTAGACGAGCAGTACTTC.

This clonotype was counted a few times. This chain joins TRBV7-2 and TRBJ1-1, with TRBD1 as a possible D gene (5 bases). Germline-derived CDR1 and CDR2 are SGHTA and FQGNSA. The CDR3 extends over 16 amino acids. V lost 6 bases, J lost 1 base, and 18 bases lay in between. The DNA of the CDR3 is TGTGCCAGCAGTGGGGTCCGGGGGGGAACGAACACTGAAGCTTTCTTT. Protein sequence: CASSGVRGGTNTEAFF.

This clonotype came up a few times. The chain is built from TRBV7-2 and TRBJ2-1, with D possibly matching TRBD1 (6 bases). There are 15 residues in the CDR3. The germline V and J ends were trimmed by 0 bases and 9 bases, with 15 bases remaining between them. CDR1 is SGHTA and CDR2 is FQGNSA in the germline V gene. As DNA, the CDR3 is TGTGCCAGCAGCTTAGCGAACAGGGTAGCTGCTGAGCAGTTCTTC. Translating gives CASSLANRVAAEQFF. The full variable domain, with the rest looked up from reference TRBV7-2 and TRBJ2-1, is GAGVSQSPSNKVTEKGKDVELRCDPISGHTALYWYRQSLGQGLEFLIYFQGNSAPDKSGLPSDRFSAERTGGSVSTLTIQRTQQEDSAVYLCASSLANRVAAEQFFGPGTRLTVL.

The gene calls are TRBV7-6 and TRBJ1-1; D perhaps matches TRBD1 (5 bases). V was clipped by 4 bases and J by 4 bases, with 10 bases between them. The CDR3 loop spans 13 amino acids. The germline CDR1 and CDR2 sequences are SGHVS and FNYEAQ. The CDR3 loop reads CASSSWDLTEAFF. For the CDR3, the DNA is TGTGCCAGCAGCTCCTGGGACCTCACTGAAGCTTTCTTT.

This clonotype was counted between two and nine times. The chain links TRBV5-1 to TRBJ1-1; D ambiguous. This CDR3 is built from 16 residues. Trimming left V 0 bases short and J 1 base short, with 13 bases between. CDR1 and CDR2 from the germline V gene are SGHRS and YFSETQ. DNA for the CDR3: TGCGCCAGCAGCTTGGATGTGCCAGGCGGGAACACTGAAGCTTTCTTT. Its protein is CASSLDVPGGNTEAFF.

This clonotype was observed at least ten times. The chain combines TRBV7-9 with TRBJ2-3, with no clear D. Trimming cost V 5 bases and J 2 bases, with 11 bases left between them. Germline V gene data show CDR1 as SEHNR and CDR2 as FQNEAQ (reference sequence). The CDR3 contains 14 residues. The CDR3 here is CASSPRALTDTQYF. The CDR3 DNA reads as TGTGCCAGCAGCCCCCGGGCCCTCACAGATACGCAGTATTTT.

The chain is built from TRBV18 and TRBJ2-3; D not certain. CDR3 length equals 14 residues. Germline values: CDR1 KGHSH, CDR2 LQKENI. Between the trimmed V and J ends, which lost 2 bases and 2 bases, there was a span of 8 bases. DNA of the CDR3: TGTGCCAGCTCACCAGTGGGAACCACAGATACGCAGTATTTT. Translating it yields CASSPVGTTDTQYF.

This sequence joins TRBV15 and TRBJ2-3; D is undetermined. CDR3 length: 13 residues. Germline assignment: CDR1 LNHNV and CDR2 YYDKDF (reference sequence). The V gene lost 5 bases and the J gene lost 2 bases, with 8 bases spanning the gap. The CDR3 sequence: CATSSRITDTQYF. The CDR3 nucleotides read TGTGCCACCAGCTCCCGAATCACAGATACGCAGTATTTT.

The rearrangement links TRBV7-9 to TRBJ1-2; no reliable D call. The CDR3 is 15 amino acids. The germline gives CDR1 SEHNR, CDR2 FQNEAQ (reference sequence). V was pared by 3 bases and J by 2 bases, with 13 bases between. The chain's CDR3 is CASSFEWAANYGYTF. In DNA, the CDR3 is TGTGCCAGCAGCTTCGAGTGGGCAGCCAACTATGGCTACACCTTC.